This T cell receptor beta chain is from a study of identical twins. Study-level points and caveats: Abundant beta clonotypes from cord blood bore fewer insertions; memory repertoires lacked this pattern. Cross-sectional statistical analysis, not tracking of the same donors, underpinned the conclusions.

CDR3 size: 14 residues. The germline V gene encodes CDR1 PRHDT and CDR2 FYEKMQ (reference sequence). The table lists this clonotype with a count of one. The antigen is not known. Germline and junction disagree at one end, which may indicate a read error. Template switching added a universal primer site; cDNA carried unique molecular identifiers. Each CDR3 protein is one row after TCRdb ran MiXCR on the 5' RACE reads. The data show roughly 1,500,000 distinct CDR3 sequences, around a third seen once. This clonotype was obtained from a newborn girl in good health. Sequencing was performed on cord blood. The chain carries TRBV13 and TRBJ2-5; perhaps TRBD1 as D (5 bases). CDR3 nucleotide sequence: TGCGCCAGCAGCTTAACGACAGTCCATGAGACCCAGTACTTC. Translating gives CASSLTTVHETQYF.